This T cell receptor (beta chain) originates from a study of blood T cells in healthy people across ages. Together with a sample-barcoded 5' primer, a J-beta primer mix was included in a second PCR lasting about 7 to 11 cycles. TCRdb re-derived calls from the 5' RACE reads in MiXCR, one entry per CDR3 protein. The sample comprises 1.5 million to 2 million distinct CDR3 sequences, approximately 30% of which are singletons, and 7.7% rests with the top ten. In the case of this clonotype: A read error may be the cause here, since a much bigger clone is one base away.

The CDR3 extends over 14 amino acids. Germline V gene data show CDR1 as DFQATT and CDR2 as SNEGSKA (reference sequence). Trimming left V 4 bases short and J 8 bases short, with 20 bases between. Sequencing was performed on blood. The genes are TRBV20-1 and TRBJ1-2, with D perhaps matching TRBD1 (5 bases). The receptor was isolated from a woman younger than 45 in good health. CDR3 in amino acids: CSANLSAGTGGYTF. The CDR3 nucleotides are TGCAGTGCTAATTTGTCGGCGGGGACCGGCGGCTACACCTTC.